A selection of T cell receptor beta chains follows, all from one sample in a study of shared clonotypes between healthy human individuals. The table came from immunoSEQ multiplex PCR; TCRdb's copy has only in-frame clones and leaves some out. The sample carries around 2.3 million clones, under 97% recorded once. Sequenced material: naive CD4+ T cells sorted from blood. These receptors came from a man between 18 and 29 years old in good health. The CDR3 runs from the conserved cysteine through the conserved F or W. D genes are given only for firm matches. Not all rows give a size; the values are once, few, many and, for expanded clones, a class.

TRBV30	.	.	TRBJ1-1	CAWGGQPNTEAFF	TGTGCCTGGGGAGGACAGCCGAACACTGAAGCTTTCTTT
TRBV7-9	.	.	TRBJ2-2	CASSGWTRRTGELFF	TGTGCCAGCAGCGGATGGACACGCCGGACCGGGGAGCTGTTTTTT
TRBV14	.	.	TRBJ2-7	CASSQRAPGYEQYF	TGTGCCAGCAGCCAAAGAGCGCCGGGCTACGAGCAGTACTTC
TRBV5-8	.	TRBD1	TRBJ2-3	CASIQTGWTDTQYF	TGTGCCAGCATCCAGACAGGGTGGACAGATACGCAGTATTTT
TRBV5-1	few	.	TRBJ2-1	CASRTPGLNEQFF	TGCGCCAGCAGAACTCCCGGATTAAATGAGCAGTTCTTC
TRBV7-9	.	.	TRBJ2-5	CASSPLWGQETQYF	TGTGCCAGCAGCCCCCTATGGGGCCAAGAGACCCAGTACTTC
TRBV27	.	.	TRBJ1-6	CASSWAAYNSPLHF	TGTGCCAGCAGTTGGGCTGCTTATAATTCACCCCTCCACTTT
TRBV5-6	.	.	TRBJ2-7	CASSEYISSYEQYF	TGTGCCAGCAGCGAATACATCAGCTCCTACGAGCAGTACTTC
TRBV19	.	.	TRBJ1-6	CASSFSSISPLHF	TGTGCCAGTAGTTTTTCTAGTATTTCACCCCTCCACTTT
TRBV6-1	.	.	TRBJ1-2	CASSEAGSGYGYTF	TGTGCCAGCAGTGAAGCGGGGAGCGGCTATGGCTACACCTTC